This entry lists 27 T cell receptor beta chains sequenced from one sample in a study of blood T cell repertoires in COVID-19. TCRdb's copy holds only in-frame clones and misses some; the assay was immunoSEQ multiplex PCR. The sample has under 350,000 clones, approximately 90% seen once. Material for sequencing was peripheral blood. The receptors originated from a man in his forties with acute or convalescent COVID-19.

This clone showed up just a few times. The CDR3, as DNA: TGTGCCAGCAGCCGAGCGGGCGGAGGCCGGGGCTACACCTTC. It is translated as CASSRAGGGRGYTF. The gene calls are TRBV6-5 and TRBJ1-2; D is undetermined. The CDR3 is 14 amino acids. Trimming cost V 6 bases and J 8 bases, with 19 bases left between them. Germline values: CDR1 MNHEY, CDR2 SVGAGI.

This clone was counted only a few times. The chain has TRBV3-1 (or the pseudogene TRBV3-2) and TRBJ1-3; D gene unclear. In germline, CDR1 is LGHDT, CDR2 YNNKEL (reference sequence). The CDR3 has 15 amino acids. V lost 1 base, J lost 4 bases, and 11 bases lay in between. The CDR3: CASSQGSLEGNTIYF. The DNA for the CDR3 is TGTGCCAGCAGCCAAGGGTCCTTAGAGGGAAACACCATATATTTT.

The sample holds one count of this clone. V and J are TRBV24-1 and TRBJ1-5; no definite D call. CDR3 size: 14 residues. The V gene's germline CDR1 is KGHDR and CDR2 SFDVKD. Trimming stripped 3 bases from V and 1 base from J, with 6 bases between. The CDR3 DNA sequence: TGTGCCACCAGTGATGGCCAGAGCAATCAGCCCCAGCATTTT. This gives the protein CATSDGQSNQPQHF.

The rearrangement links TRBV7-2 to TRBJ1-6; D gene uncertain. The V gene's germline CDR1 is SGHTA and CDR2 FQGNSA. The CDR3 covers 15 residues. V was trimmed by 5 bases and J by 8 bases, leaving 16 bases between them. The CDR3 sequence is CASSTREPPDSPLHF. For the CDR3, the DNA is TGTGCCAGCAGCACCCGGGAGCCGCCGGATTCACCCCTCCACTTT.

The chain links TRBV2 to TRBJ1-4; a weak D match, TRBD1 (6 bases). V was trimmed by 6 bases and J by 3 bases, leaving 8 bases between them. Germline V gene data show CDR1 as SNHLY and CDR2 as FYNNEI. CDR3 length equals 13 residues. The CDR3 DNA sequence: TGTGCCAGCAGATGGACAGCTAATGAAAAACTGTTTTTT. Translated: CASRWTANEKLFF.

V gene TRBV4-2 combines with J gene TRBJ2-3, with TRBD2 matching over 11 bases. Germline lookup yields CDR1 LGHNA and CDR2 YNFKEQ. This CDR3 is 15 amino acids long. The V and J ends lost 4 bases and 11 bases, in that order; junction bases with no gene match: 11. The CDR3 reads CASSPRLAGPQVQYF. Here the CDR3 DNA reads TGTGCCAGCAGCCCCCGACTAGCGGGGCCCCAAGTGCAGTATTTT.

This rearrangement joins TRBV6-6 to TRBJ1-6; the D gene is possibly TRBD1 (5 bases). The CDR3 runs to 16 residues. The V and J ends lost 8 bases and 7 bases respectively, with 21 bases between them. Germline lookup yields CDR1 MNHNY and CDR2 SVGAGI (reference sequence). The CDR3: CASLKGPARANSPLHF. The DNA for the CDR3 is TGTGCCAGCCTTAAGGGGCCGGCCCGGGCGAATTCACCCCTCCACTTT.

The chain links TRBV5-6 to TRBJ2-4; a possible D gene is TRBD1 (6 bases). Germline lookup yields CDR1 SGHDT and CDR2 YYEEEE. The length of the CDR3 is 16 residues. V lost 3 bases and J 0 bases, leaving 13 bases between the germline ends. The CDR3 DNA reads as TGTGCCAGCAGCTCTGGACAGCGCTTAGCCAAAAACATTCAGTACTTC. As protein: CASSSGQRLAKNIQYF.

The chain recombines TRBV12-5 with TRBJ2-1; the D gene is possibly TRBD2 (6 bases). The CDR3 sequence is 18 residues long. Trimming left V 0 bases short and J 0 bases short, with 15 bases between. Germline assignment: CDR1 LGHNT and CDR2 FRNRAP. The CDR3 DNA reads as TGTGCTAGTGGTTTGGTACTGGGACTCAAGAGCTCCTACAATGAGCAGTTCTTC. It yields the protein CASGLVLGLKSSYNEQFF.

This rearrangement joins TRBV25-1 to TRBJ1-1; the match to TRBD1 covers 10 bases. The CDR3 is made up of 14 amino acids. Per the germline V gene, CDR1 is MGHDK and CDR2 is SYGVNS. Losses at the gene ends were 5 bases for V and 4 bases for J; bases not matched to a gene: 4. In DNA, the CDR3 is TGTGCCAGCAGTCAGACAGGGGGCGGCACTGAAGCTTTCTTT. Translation: CASSQTGGGTEAFF.

This clone was counted between two and nine times. This chain connects TRBV12-5 to TRBJ2-2; tentatively, D is TRBD1 (5 bases). With 7 bases removed from V and 1 base from J, the gap between germline ends came to 28 bases. This CDR3 comprises 20 residues. CDR1 is LGHNT and CDR2 is FRNRAP in the germline V gene. The CDR3 sequence is CASVLLGALSSTLNTGELFF. The CDR3 region has the DNA TGTGCTAGTGTCCTCCTTGGGGCTCTCTCCTCTACATTGAACACCGGGGAGCTGTTTTTT. The full variable domain, its missing parts supplied by reference TRBV12-5 and TRBJ2-2, is DARVTQTPRHKVTEMGQEVTMRCQPILGHNTVFWYRQTMMQGLELLAYFRNRAPLDDSGMPKDRFSAEMPDATLATLKIQPSEPRDSAVYFCASVLLGALSSTLNTGELFFGEGSRLTVL.

The chain has TRBV6-1 and TRBJ1-2; TRBD1 is a possible D gene (5 bases). CDR1 is MNHNS, CDR2 SASEGT, per germline. CDR3 length: 15 amino acids. V lost 2 bases to trimming and J lost 5 bases, with 15 bases between them. CDR3: CASSEFPGAGYGYTF. DNA of the CDR3: TGTGCCAGCAGTGAATTCCCCGGTGCAGGGTATGGCTACACCTTC.

V usage is TRBV2 and J usage is TRBJ2-1; 7 bases map to TRBD1. Germline V lookup: CDR1 SNHLY, CDR2 FYNNEI. The trim removed 2 bases at V and 6 bases at J, leaving 10 bases unmatched. This CDR3 region has 16 residues. For the CDR3, the DNA is TGTGCCAGCAGTGAATGGCAGGGGGAGCCTGGCAATGAGCAGTTCTTC. Protein: CASSEWQGEPGNEQFF.

The chain is built from TRBV5-4 and TRBJ1-4; TRBD1 matches 8 bases. Losses at the gene ends were 2 bases for V and 7 bases for J; bases not matched to a gene: 4. CDR1 and CDR2 from the germline V gene are SGHNT and YYREEE (reference sequence). CDR3 length: 14 residues. This chain's CDR3 is CASSLQGGGEKLFF. DNA of the CDR3: TGTGCCAGCAGCTTACAGGGGGGGGGTGAAAAACTGTTTTTT.

J is TRBJ1-2 and V is TRBV6-5; 8 bases map to TRBD1. The CDR3 runs to 14 residues. Unmatched junction bases numbered 9, after V lost 6 bases and J lost 6 bases. Germline CDR1 reads MNHEY; CDR2 reads SVGAGI. The CDR3 is CASSSGQGLNGYTF. DNA for the CDR3: TGTGCCAGCAGCTCCGGACAGGGACTAAATGGCTACACCTTC.

A few counts support this clone. This chain uses TRBV6-5 with TRBJ2-3; D remains unclear. Germline lookup yields CDR1 MNHEY and CDR2 SVGAGI. This CDR3 has 13 amino acids. Trimming took off 7 bases at V and 0 bases at J, with 8 bases between the two ends. The CDR3 here is CASKQISTDTQYF. CDR3 in DNA: TGTGCCAGCAAACAGATTAGCACAGATACGCAGTATTTT.

The V gene is TRBV7-9, the J gene TRBJ1-1, with D unclear. Germline-derived CDR1 and CDR2 are SEHNR and FQNEAQ (reference sequence). The V gene lost 3 bases and the J gene lost 3 bases, with 11 bases spanning the gap. This CDR3 has 14 amino acids. The CDR3 coding sequence is TGTGCCAGCAGCTTCGGACTGGGCTACACTGAAGCTTTCTTT. This gives the protein CASSFGLGYTEAFF.

The chain employs TRBV7-6 and TRBJ2-7; a weak D match, TRBD1 (6 bases). Germline CDR1 and CDR2: SGHVS and FNYEAQ. V lost 2 bases and J 4 bases, leaving 6 bases between the germline ends. The length of the CDR3 is 12 residues. Here the CDR3 DNA reads TGTGCCAGCAGCTTACAGGGGTACGAGCAGTACTTC. Translating it yields CASSLQGYEQYF. Full variable domain (outside the CDR3, taken from reference TRBV7-6 and TRBJ2-7): GAGVSQSPRYKVTKRGQDVALRCDPISGHVSLYWYRQALGQGPEFLTYFNYEAQQDKSGLPNDRFSAERPEGSISTLTIQRTEQRDSAMYRCASSLQGYEQYFGPGTRLTVT.

In its sample, this clone was seen a few times. The gene calls are TRBV11-1 and TRBJ1-3; maybe TRBD1 (6 bases). The germline V gene has CDR1 SGHAT and CDR2 FQDESV (reference sequence). Trimming took off 3 bases at V and 4 bases at J, with 10 bases between the two ends. CDR3 size: 14 residues. CDR3 sequence reads: CASSFSGVGNTIYF. DNA for the CDR3: TGTGCCAGCAGCTTCTCAGGGGTCGGAAACACCATATATTTT.

The gene calls are TRBV5-1 and TRBJ2-2; TRBD1 matches 8 bases. The V gene end was trimmed by 0 bases and the J gene end by 6 bases; junction bases not matched to a gene: 4. The germline CDR1 and CDR2 sequences are SGHRS and YFSETQ. The CDR3 runs 15 residues. Written as DNA, the CDR3 is TGCGCCAGCAGCTTGGAAGGACAGGGAGCCGGGGAGCTGTTTTTT. This encodes CASSLEGQGAGELFF.

The chain has TRBV7-9 and TRBJ1-6; the D gene is possibly TRBD1 (6 bases). Germline V gene sequence: CDR1 SEHNR, CDR2 FQNEAQ (reference sequence). This CDR3 has 15 residues. Between the trimmed V and J ends, which lost 5 bases and 6 bases, there was a span of 14 bases. The CDR3 protein is CASSQLRGTNSPLHF. The CDR3, as DNA: TGTGCCAGCAGCCAACTGAGGGGGACTAATTCACCCCTCCACTTT.

The chain carries TRBV5-6 and TRBJ2-2; no reliable D call. The CDR3 contains 14 residues. V shed 0 bases and J shed 6 bases, with 9 bases lying between them. Germline CDR1 is SGHDT and CDR2 is YYEEEE. The chain's CDR3 is CASSLGVIAGELFF. As DNA, the CDR3 is TGTGCCAGCAGCTTGGGAGTGATTGCCGGGGAGCTGTTTTTT.

V gene TRBV6-2 or TRBV6-3 combines with J gene TRBJ2-7; the match to TRBD2 covers 12 bases. This CDR3 spans 14 amino acids. V was clipped by 6 bases and J by 2 bases; unmatched bases: 2. CDR1 is MNHEY, CDR2 SVGEGT, per germline. The CDR3 is CASRPSGGAYEQYF. The DNA for the CDR3 is TGTGCCAGCAGACCTAGCGGGGGGGCCTACGAGCAGTACTTC.

The chain carries TRBV4-1 and TRBJ2-2; TRBD2 might be the D (6 bases). Trimming took 3 bases from V and 1 from J, leaving 9 bases between them. This CDR3 has 15 amino acids. Germline lookup yields CDR1 MGHRA and CDR2 YSYEKL. As DNA, the CDR3 is TGCGCCAGCAGCCAGCAGGGAGGGAACACCGGGGAGCTGTTTTTT. Translated, it gives CASSQQGGNTGELFF.

The chain carries TRBV18 and TRBJ1-3; 7 bases map to TRBD1. The length of the CDR3 is 17 residues. V gave up 2 bases and J gave up 0 bases; unmatched junction bases: 7. From germline, CDR1 is KGHSH and CDR2 LQKENI. The CDR3 sequence: CASSPGTATSSGNTIYF. The CDR3, as DNA: TGTGCCAGCTCACCAGGGACAGCGACCAGCTCTGGAAACACCATATATTTT.

This chain joins TRBV3-1 (or the pseudogene TRBV3-2) and TRBJ1-6, with 7 positions matching TRBD1. Germline assignment: CDR1 LGHDT and CDR2 YNNKEL (reference sequence). With 3 bases clipped from V and 7 bases from J, the junction kept 9 bases outside the gene matches. The length of the CDR3 is 16 residues. CDR3 DNA: TGTGCCAGCAGCCAGACCCCCGGGACAGACAATTCACCCCTCCACTTT. Translating gives CASSQTPGTDNSPLHF.

The J gene is TRBJ1-1, the V gene TRBV2; D is uncertain. V was trimmed by 6 bases and J by 4 bases, leaving 15 bases between them. The length of the CDR3 is 14 residues. Germline V gene data show CDR1 as SNHLY and CDR2 as FYNNEI. This CDR3 reads CASRGPSGGTEAFF. The CDR3 DNA follows: TGTGCCAGCAGAGGACCCTCAGGAGGCACTGAAGCTTTCTTT.